One TCR beta chain is described in this entry. Its antigen is unknown. No base qualities exist here, and no much larger clone lies one base off it. The trial excluded patients who had a history of autoimmune disease or were on systemic immunosuppression. In every dose cohort, peripheral blood was drawn for TCR sequencing at baseline, cycle 4 day 1, and cycle 7 day 1. The samples were taken from a phase I, first-in-human, multicenter, open-label dose-escalation trial of ivuxolimab. Adults with locally advanced or metastatic melanoma, renal cell, hepatocellular, or head and neck squamous cell carcinoma were enrolled in the trial. Before TCR sequencing, CD4+ T cells and CD8+ T cells from peripheral blood were sorted into separate populations. The CDR3 numbers 14 residues from cysteine through phenylalanine. CDR3 DNA only is kept here, 42 bases in frame from base 1. CDR1 SGHNT and CDR2 YYREEE were looked up in the germline V gene (reference sequence). V is cut by 0 bases and J by 2 bases, and the space between the germline ends is 8 bases.

This record belongs to a study of OX40 agonist ivuxolimab in advanced cancers. Concerning the study at large: Ivuxolimab, which targeted the costimulatory receptor OX40 (CD134), was an agonistic, fully human IgG2 monoclonal antibody. Intravenous ivuxolimab was administered to patients every 2 weeks at six dose levels: 0.01, 0.1, 0.3, 1.5, 3 and 10 mg/kg. Of the 50 or so patients in dose escalation, around 19 had hepatocellular carcinoma, around 15 had melanoma, 9 had renal cell carcinoma and 9 had head and neck cancer. The dose-escalation cohort was 82.7% male with a mean age of approximately 59 years, ranging from 23 to 79. Prior anti-PD-1, anti-PD-L1 or anti-CTLA-4 therapy was permitted, and checkpoint inhibitors had been received by 30% to 40% of dose-escalation patients. Partial responses occurred in three dose-escalation patients, of whom one had hepatocellular carcinoma and two had cutaneous melanoma. The point of sequencing TCRbeta in the periphery was to test whether ivuxolimab changed TCR sequence diversity and drove clonal T-cell expansion. The paper covers the monotherapy dose-escalation part of the phase I ivuxolimab trial, which included N ≈ 50 patients.

Study-level results and caveats: On average, CD8+ T cells showed more expanded clones than CD4+ T cells after ivuxolimab. Low levels of normalized T-cell clonal expansion were also seen in some patients who did not respond. At doses of 0.1 to 3.0 mg/kg, clonal expansion of both CD4+ and CD8+ T cells in blood was seen between baseline and week 6. The antigen specificity of the peripheral T cells that underwent clonal expansion was not determined. In the 0.1-3.0 mg/kg groups, partial responders were among the patients with the lowest normalized peripheral clonal expansion, particularly in CD8+ T cells.

Genomic DNA was extracted from sorted cells for sequencing of the TCRbeta CDR3 region. The immunoSEQ Assay was used for sequencing of TCRbeta CDR3 regions. TCRdb retrieved this table from immuneACCESS and kept in-frame rearrangements only. Not all clones are present; in checked studies, unresolved V genes account for under half, and no reason is known for the remainder. Counted in this sample were around 50,000 clones; 79% of them appeared once. The ten largest clones add up to approximately 2% of the sample. The sequences come from CD4+ or CD8+ T cells sorted from blood, collected in a trial of the OX40 agonist ivuxolimab. This sequence originates from an adult with an advanced solid tumor such as melanoma, head and neck, liver or kidney cancer. The V and J genes are TRBV5-4 and TRBJ2-5; confidence is insufficient to name the D gene. The CDR3 is CASSLAGRQETQYF. The DNA reads TGTGCCAGCAGCTTGGCCGGCAGACAAGAGACCCAGTACTTC.